The 20 T cell receptor beta chains given below trace back to one sample, sequenced in a study of T cell responses to AZD1222 COVID-19 vaccine. TCRdb's copy holds only in-frame clones and misses some; the assay was immunoSEQ multiplex PCR. Of about 130,000 clones listed, approximately 83% were seen once; the top ten hold around 8%. The starting material was peripheral blood, obtained on day 0 of AZD1222 vaccination. The origin of the receptors is an adult in good health.

This chain uses TRBV25-1 with TRBJ1-2; D gene unclear. The ends were cut back, 0 bases at V and 6 bases at J, with 8 bases in the middle. CDR1 and CDR2 (germline): MGHDK, SYGVNS. This CDR3 has 13 amino acids. Here the CDR3 reads CASSEYEGHGYTF. The CDR3 coding sequence is TGTGCCAGCAGTGAATACGAGGGTCATGGCTACACCTTC.

The V call is TRBV5-5, the J call TRBJ2-4; 8 positions agree with TRBD1. This CDR3 contains 17 residues. Germline V gene data show CDR1 as SGHKS and CDR2 as YYEKEE (reference sequence). V lost 4 bases, J lost 2 bases, and 11 bases stayed unmatched. The DNA for the CDR3 is TGTGCCAGCAGCCTGGGGGACGACAGGGGACCCAAAAACATTCAGTACTTC. It yields the protein CASSLGDDRGPKNIQYF.

The genes are TRBV3-1 (or the pseudogene TRBV3-2) and TRBJ2-7; unclear D gene. Per germline, CDR1 LGHDT and CDR2 YNNKEL (reference sequence). V gave up 6 bases and J gave up 2 bases, with 20 bases separating them. The CDR3 totals 16 residues. The CDR3 loop is CASRTSDGLGTYEQYF. The CDR3 bases are TGTGCCAGCAGGACCTCCGATGGATTAGGGACCTACGAGCAGTACTTC.

V is TRBV20-1 and J is TRBJ2-5; maybe TRBD1 (6 bases). The CDR3 consists of 14 residues. Trimming removed 3 bases at V and 0 bases at J, with 11 bases between. Germline CDR1 reads DFQATT; CDR2 reads SNEGSKA (reference sequence). Here the CDR3 DNA reads TGCAGTGCTAGTTCGGGACACTACCAAGAGACCCAGTACTTC. Translating gives CSASSGHYQETQYF.

This chain uses TRBV20-1 with TRBJ2-7; D may be TRBD1 (6 bases). CDR3 length equals 14 residues. The V end lost 3 bases, the J end lost 7 bases, and 19 bases lay between the germline ends. Germline lookup yields CDR1 DFQATT and CDR2 SNEGSKA (reference sequence). CDR3 bases: TGCAGTGCTAGTGTCGGGGCAGGGGTCGAGGAGCAGTACTTC. Its translation: CSASVGAGVEEQYF.

The rearrangement uses TRBV18 and TRBJ2-3; a possible D gene is TRBD2 (5 bases). CDR1 KGHSH and CDR2 LQKENI come from the germline V gene. The length of the CDR3 is 15 residues. V shed 0 bases and J shed 4 bases, with 11 bases lying between them. The CDR3 nucleotides are TGTGCCAGCTCACCACCTTCTAGCCCAGCAGATACGCAGTATTTT. Its translation: CASSPPSSPADTQYF.

The chain employs TRBV19 and TRBJ2-3; D unclear. CDR1 is LNHDA, CDR2 SQIVND, per germline (reference sequence). There are 17 residues in the CDR3. The V gene lost 5 bases and the J gene lost 0 bases, with 18 bases spanning the gap. CDR3 residues: CASSFFGTISSTDTQYF. The CDR3 DNA sequence: TGTGCCAGTAGTTTCTTCGGCACAATTTCTAGCACAGATACGCAGTATTTT.

This sequence joins TRBV2 and TRBJ1-5; tentative D call: TRBD1 (5 bases). The CDR3 runs to 17 residues. Per germline, CDR1 SNHLY and CDR2 FYNNEI. V lost 4 bases to trimming and J lost 4 bases, with 20 bases between them. The CDR3 protein is CASSGPDAGLLNQPQHF. Here the CDR3 DNA reads TGTGCCAGCAGTGGTCCGGACGCGGGACTGCTGAATCAGCCCCAGCATTTT.

The V call is TRBV5-6, the J call TRBJ1-1, with D possibly being TRBD1 (5 bases). Looked up from germline, CDR1 is SGHDT and CDR2 is YYEEEE. Trimming pared 1 base from V and 4 bases from J, leaving 5 bases between. The CDR3 contains 12 residues. The chain's CDR3 is CASSLTGTEAFF. In nucleotides, the CDR3 is TGTGCCAGCAGCTTGACAGGCACTGAAGCTTTCTTT.

This clone has a single count. The chain links TRBV30 to TRBJ2-5, with D possibly TRBD2 on 6 matching bases. CDR3 length: 12 amino acids. The V end lost 6 bases, the J end lost 4 bases, and 12 bases lay between the germline ends. Germline V gene lookup returns CDR1 GTSNPN and CDR2 SVGIG (reference sequence). CDR3 coding DNA: TGTGCCTGTTCTCGGGAGAGAGAGACCCAGTACTTC. It specifies CACSRERETQYF.

CDR3 coding DNA: TGTGCCAGCAGTAGGGGGCAATATGGCTACACCTTC. Translation: CASSRGQYGYTF. This chain joins TRBV2 and TRBJ1-2; 7 bases align to TRBD1. CDR3 length equals 12 residues. The ends lost 5 bases at V and 5 bases at J; junction bases unmatched: 2. Germline lookup yields CDR1 SNHLY and CDR2 FYNNEI.

The chain employs TRBV5-5 and TRBJ2-3, with D possibly being TRBD1 (6 bases). The CDR3 runs 16 residues. V was trimmed by 0 bases and J by 0 bases, leaving 11 bases between them. Germline CDR1 reads SGHKS; CDR2 reads YYEKEE (reference sequence). Here the CDR3 DNA reads TGTGCCAGCAGCTTGGAAGGGACATATAGCACAGATACGCAGTATTTT. It codes for CASSLEGTYSTDTQYF.

This chain joins TRBV18 and TRBJ1-6, with a tentative D call TRBD1 (6 bases). V was cut by 4 bases and J by 8 bases, with 15 bases left in between. The CDR3 consists of 15 residues. Germline V lookup: CDR1 KGHSH, CDR2 LQKENI. CDR3 residues: CASSLQQGSDSPLHF. The CDR3 DNA is TGTGCCAGCTCACTCCAACAGGGATCGGATTCACCCCTCCACTTT.

The chain joins TRBV10-3 to TRBJ1-1; D ambiguous. CDR1 and CDR2 from the germline V gene are ENHRY and SYGVKD. The CDR3 extends over 14 amino acids. V was clipped by 3 bases and J by 3 bases, with 11 bases between them. The DNA of the CDR3 is TGTGCCATCAGTGAAAGTATATCGGACACTGAAGCTTTCTTT. Translated: CAISESISDTEAFF.

In its sample, this clone was seen a few times. The rearrangement links TRBV4-2 to TRBJ2-1; the match to TRBD2 covers 12 bases. V shed 1 base and J 10 bases; nucleotides not matched to a gene: 8. This CDR3 has 16 amino acids. From germline, CDR1 is LGHNA and CDR2 YNFKEQ. The CDR3 bases are TGTGCCAGCAGCCAAGGTCCGGGACTAGCGGGTGGGGAGCAGTTCTTC. Translated: CASSQGPGLAGGEQFF.

This clone has just one count. The gene calls are TRBV9 and TRBJ2-3; 8 bases are shared with TRBD2. Looked up from germline, CDR1 is SGDLS and CDR2 is YYNGEE. V was pared by 4 bases and J by 0 bases, with 19 bases of the junction left unmatched. The CDR3 has 20 amino acids. CDR3 sequence reads: CASSTYGLATTYTSTDTQYF. The CDR3 nucleotides are TGTGCCAGCAGCACGTATGGACTAGCAACTACTTACACTAGCACAGATACGCAGTATTTT.

J is TRBJ1-1 and V is TRBV7-9; D not certain. Germline values: CDR1 SEHNR, CDR2 FQNEAQ (reference sequence). Deletions cut 5 bases from V and 0 bases from J, with 10 bases between. This CDR3 spans 14 amino acids. The CDR3: CASSHTGVNTEAFF. CDR3 DNA: TGTGCCAGCAGCCACACCGGGGTGAACACTGAAGCTTTCTTT.

The rearrangement joins TRBV4-2 to TRBJ2-2, with 9 bases that match TRBD2. The length of the CDR3 is 16 residues. CDR1 is LGHNA, CDR2 YNFKEQ, per germline. V dropped 0 bases and J dropped 7; count of bases not matched to a gene: 6. The CDR3 nucleotides are TGTGCCAGCAGCCAAGAGGGTGCGGGAGGGTTCGGGGAGCTGTTTTTT. Its translation: CASSQEGAGGFGELFF.

V gene TRBV5-4 combines with J gene TRBJ2-2; 7 bases fit TRBD1. Germline V gene lookup returns CDR1 SGHNT and CDR2 YYREEE (reference sequence). The CDR3 length is 16 residues. V gave up 0 bases and J gave up 4 bases; unmatched junction bases: 6. This CDR3 is CASSLEAGGRTGELFF. CDR3 nucleotide sequence: TGTGCCAGCAGCTTGGAGGCAGGGGGTCGCACCGGGGAGCTGTTTTTT.

Only a few counts were recorded for this clone. The chain recombines TRBV2 with TRBJ1-2; no clear D. Germline V gives CDR1 SNHLY, CDR2 FYNNEI. The length of the CDR3 is 13 residues. V was clipped by 8 bases and J by 2 bases, with 12 bases between them. The CDR3 DNA is TGTGCCAGCCTCCTGGACCCAAACTATGGCTACACCTTC. Its protein product is CASLLDPNYGYTF.